This TCR beta chain was captured by sequencing in a study of T-cell memory formation after mild COVID-19. This clonotype was seen a handful of times. With 3 bases removed from V and 3 bases from J, the gap between germline ends came to 18 bases. Per the germline V gene, CDR1 is LNHDA and CDR2 is SQIVND (reference sequence). The CDR3 is 16 amino acids. TCRdb re-derived calls from the 5' RACE reads in MiXCR, one entry per CDR3 protein. The table shows approximately 400,000 distinct CDR3 sequences, with about 24% occurring only once. The chain has TRBV19 and TRBJ2-7, with a possible D match to TRBD2 (5 bases). The specimen was PBMCs or a T cell subset sorted from them (not recorded which). The TCR sequence derives from an adult woman who had mild COVID-19 (a few samples of this study predate the infection). Cell type and time point are not known. The CDR3 nucleotides read TGTGCCAGTAGTATCGAAGCGAAGCGGCCCAACTACGAGCAGTACTTC. Amino acids: CASSIEAKRPNYEQYF.